These 30 T cell receptor beta chains were sequenced from one sample in a study of cytomegalovirus exposure and HLA in healthy donors. This PCR relied on a set of 60 Vbeta primers and 13 Jbeta primers. Sequencing was performed with immunoSEQ multiplex PCR; in TCRdb, only in-frame clones are kept and a portion is missing. The sample has over 75,000 clones, approximately 80% seen once. The sample taken for sequencing was PBMCs. The origin of the receptors is a man between 25 and 39 years old in good health and CMV-seropositive.

The CDR3 is CASSPQGESGNTIYF. The CDR3 DNA is TGCGCCAGCAGCCCACAGGGGGAATCTGGAAACACCATATATTTT. The rearrangement links TRBV5-1 to TRBJ1-3, with 8 bases fitting TRBD1. The length of the CDR3 is 15 residues. The germline gives CDR1 SGHRS, CDR2 YFSETQ. The J segment lost 1 base and the V segment lost 4 bases, leaving 4 bases of the junction unmatched.

The chain has TRBV30 and TRBJ2-7; D may be TRBD1 (6 bases). CDR3 length: 15 residues. V was pared by 1 base and J by 1 base, with 14 bases between. CDR1 and CDR2 (germline): GTSNPN, SVGIG (reference sequence). The CDR3 sequence is CAWSATGPLSYEQYF. The CDR3, as DNA: TGTGCCTGGAGTGCTACAGGGCCTTTATCCTACGAGCAGTACTTC.

This clone has a handful of counts. The chain uses TRBV5-6 and TRBJ1-5, with a tentative D call TRBD1 (6 bases). The ends were cut back, 5 bases at V and 7 bases at J, with 16 bases in the middle. The CDR3 is 14 residues long. Looked up from germline, CDR1 is SGHDT and CDR2 is YYEEEE. CDR3 region: CASSLASGAQPQHF. In DNA form, the CDR3 reads TGTGCCAGCAGTTTAGCCTCAGGGGCCCAGCCCCAGCATTTT.

The J gene is TRBJ2-2, the V gene TRBV13; TRBD2 agrees at 9 bases. The CDR3 is 13 residues long. The trim removed 8 bases at V and 7 bases at J, leaving 5 bases unmatched. In germline, CDR1 is PRHDT, CDR2 FYEKMQ (reference sequence). CDR3 sequence (DNA): TGTGCCAGCCGGACTAGCGATAACGGGGAGCTGTTTTTT. Translated: CASRTSDNGELFF.

The genes are TRBV4-2 and TRBJ2-7; TRBD2 matches 7 bases. The CDR3 is 16 residues long. V trimming: 2 bases; J trimming: 2 bases; junction bases outside the gene matches: 9. Germline loops: CDR1 LGHNA, CDR2 YNFKEQ. CDR3 residues: CASSQTTSGVPYEQYF. In DNA, the CDR3 is TGTGCCAGCAGCCAAACTACAAGCGGGGTCCCCTACGAGCAGTACTTC.

The chain links TRBV4-2 to TRBJ1-5; no firm D call. Per germline, CDR1 LGHNA and CDR2 YNFKEQ. Trimming shortened V by 1 base and J by 0 bases, and 4 bases separated the two germline ends. This CDR3 region has 14 residues. This CDR3 is CASSQGASNQPQHF. The DNA of the CDR3 is TGTGCCAGCAGCCAAGGGGCTAGCAATCAGCCCCAGCATTTT.

The rearrangement links TRBV2 to TRBJ1-1; 8 nucleotides agree with TRBD1. V gave up 6 bases and J gave up 0 bases; unmatched junction bases: 9. The CDR3 runs to 16 residues. Germline CDR1 SNHLY, CDR2 FYNNEI. The DNA for the CDR3 is TGTGCCAGCAGAGGCCCGGGACAGGTAATGAACACTGAAGCTTTCTTT. Protein product: CASRGPGQVMNTEAFF.

The rearrangement joins TRBV6-5 to TRBJ2-7; 9 bases agree with TRBD1. In germline, CDR1 is MNHEY, CDR2 SVGAGI. Trimming cost V 6 bases and J 4 bases; bases outside gene matches: 10. The CDR3 extends over 15 amino acids. CDR3 amino acids: CASRLGQGGVYEQYF. CDR3 bases: TGTGCCAGCAGATTGGGACAGGGTGGTGTATACGAGCAGTACTTC.

The rearrangement uses TRBV5-1 and TRBJ2-2, with D possibly being TRBD2 (6 bases). The CDR3 runs 18 residues. The V end was cut by 2 bases, the J end by 2 bases, with 19 bases between. Germline V gene data show CDR1 as SGHRS and CDR2 as YFSETQ. CDR3 coding DNA: TGCGCCAGCAGCTTTGGGACTGGCTCCGCCTTTAACACCGGGGAGCTGTTTTTT. This codes for CASSFGTGSAFNTGELFF.

The chain has TRBV5-8 and TRBJ2-7; 10 positions match TRBD2. CDR3 length equals 18 residues. Germline CDR1 and CDR2: SGHTS and YDEGEE. After removal of 0 bases from V and 1 base from J, the junction contained 10 bases not matched to a gene. The CDR3 protein is CASSLVGLAGGWSYEQYF. The CDR3 DNA reads as TGTGCCAGCAGCTTGGTGGGGTTAGCGGGAGGATGGTCCTACGAGCAGTACTTC.

This clone appeared once. The chain carries TRBV4-3 and TRBJ2-5; the D is unclear. Trimming left V 5 bases short and J 0 bases short, with 13 bases between. CDR3 size: 15 residues. Germline-derived CDR1 and CDR2 are LGHNA and YSLEER. The chain's CDR3 is CASSKGPGYQETQYF. CDR3 sequence (DNA): TGCGCCAGCAGCAAAGGCCCAGGATACCAAGAGACCCAGTACTTC.

The chain employs TRBV9 and TRBJ1-5, with D unresolved. The CDR3 extends over 14 amino acids. The germline V gene encodes CDR1 SGDLS and CDR2 YYNGEE. The germline V and J ends were trimmed by 4 bases and 4 bases, with 12 bases remaining between them. The CDR3 bases are TGTGCCAGCAGCCCGCCGGGGAGTAATCAGCCCCAGCATTTT. It codes for CASSPPGSNQPQHF. Full variable domain (rest looked up from reference TRBV9 and TRBJ1-5): DSGVTQTPKHLITATGQRVTLRCSPRSGDLSVYWYQQSLDQGLQFLIQYYNGEERAKGNILERFSAQQFPDLHSELNLSSLELGDSALYFCASSPPGSNQPQHFGDGTRLSIL.

This sequence joins TRBV28 and TRBJ1-5; tentative D call: TRBD1 (6 bases). The V end was cut by 4 bases, the J end by 2 bases, with 9 bases between. The CDR3 totals 14 residues. The germline V gene has CDR1 MDHEN and CDR2 SYDVKM. The CDR3 spells CASSYRVGNQPQHF. The DNA for the CDR3 is TGTGCCAGCAGTTACAGGGTTGGCAATCAGCCCCAGCATTTT. The full variable domain, in which reference TRBV28 and TRBJ1-5 provide the parts outside the CDR3, is DVKVTQSSRYLVKRTGEKVFLECVQDMDHENMFWYRQDPGLGLRLIYFSYDVKMKEKGDIPEGYSVSREKKERFSLILESASTNQTSMYLCASSYRVGNQPQHFGDGTRLSIL.

V and J are TRBV5-4 and TRBJ2-5; TRBD1 agrees at 7 bases. TRBJ2-7 matches the DNA end more closely, so the J call is doubtful. In germline, CDR1 is SGHNT, CDR2 YYREEE (reference sequence). The CDR3 extends over 14 amino acids. The CDR3 region is CASSDGQDSYEQYF. CDR3 DNA: TGTGCCAGCAGCGACGGACAGGACTCCTACGAGCAGTACTTC.

This rearrangement joins TRBV7-2 to TRBJ2-7, with D tentatively TRBD2 (6 bases). The CDR3 covers 15 residues. The ends were cut back, 1 base at V and 2 bases at J, with 12 bases in the middle. The germline V gene encodes CDR1 SGHTA and CDR2 FQGNSA. For the CDR3, the DNA is TGTGCCAGCAGCTTAGGGGCGGGATTTCCCTACGAGCAGTACTTC. Protein: CASSLGAGFPYEQYF.

The rearrangement joins TRBV2 to TRBJ2-5, with D unresolved. The CDR3 is 12 residues long. V lost 5 bases to trimming and J lost 2 bases, with 6 bases between them. The germline gives CDR1 SNHLY, CDR2 FYNNEI. The CDR3 loop is CASSKQQETQYF. CDR3 in DNA: TGTGCCAGCAGTAAACAACAAGAGACCCAGTACTTC.

This clone is labeled as medium-sized. V gene TRBV5-6 combines with J gene TRBJ2-3; weak D call: TRBD2 (6 bases). CDR3 size: 14 residues. The ends were cut back, 5 bases at V and 6 bases at J, with 16 bases in the middle. Germline values: CDR1 SGHDT, CDR2 YYEEEE. The CDR3 DNA reads TGTGCCAGCAGGGGGGGACTCGGAGGCGATACGCAGTATTTT. As protein: CASRGGLGGDTQYF.

The chain couples TRBV6-5 to TRBJ1-1, with D possibly TRBD1 on 5 matching bases. The germline V gene encodes CDR1 MNHEY and CDR2 SVGAGI. V shed 2 bases and J shed 2 bases, with 9 bases lying between them. This CDR3 has 14 residues. The CDR3 here is CASSYQGSNTEAFF. The CDR3 bases are TGTGCCAGCAGTTACCAGGGCAGCAACACTGAAGCTTTCTTT.

The V gene is TRBV6-5, the J gene TRBJ2-7; TRBD1 matches 10 bases. CDR1 is MNHEY and CDR2 is SVGAGI in the germline V gene. Losses at the gene ends were 2 bases for V and 3 bases for J; bases not matched to a gene: 4. This CDR3 region has 15 residues. In nucleotides, the CDR3 is TGTGCCAGCAGTTACGAGGGACAGGGGAGCTACGAGCAGTACTTC. Translation gives CASSYEGQGSYEQYF.

This chain links TRBV7-2 with TRBJ1-2; unclear D gene. Germline CDR1 SGHTA, CDR2 FQGNSA. V lost 1 base, J lost 11 bases, and 14 bases lay in between. CDR3 length equals 13 residues. CDR3 DNA sequence: TGTGCCAGCAGCTTAGTTCTGGAGGAGAGGTACACCTTC. This encodes CASSLVLEERYTF.

This chain joins TRBV5-1 and TRBJ2-7; the D gene is possibly TRBD2 (6 bases). CDR1 is SGHRS, CDR2 YFSETQ, per germline. The CDR3 is 14 amino acids. V dropped 2 bases and J dropped 3 bases, with 12 bases sitting between them. DNA of the CDR3: TGCGCCAGCAGCTTCTCCCGGGGGAGCTACGAGCAGTACTTC. Protein product: CASSFSRGSYEQYF. The complete variable domain, with remaining parts taken from reference TRBV5-1 and TRBJ2-7, reads KAGVTQTPRYLIKTRGQQVTLSCSPISGHRSVSWYQQTPGQGLQFLFEYFSETQRNKGNFPGRFSGRQFSNSRSEMNVSTLELGDSALYLCASSFSRGSYEQYFGPGTRLTVT.

This clone was recorded only once. The chain recombines TRBV5-1 with TRBJ2-2; D not resolved. The CDR3 spans 13 residues. Per germline, CDR1 SGHRS and CDR2 YFSETQ. Between the trimmed V and J ends, which lost 0 bases and 4 bases, there was a span of 4 bases. In DNA form, the CDR3 reads TGCGCCAGCAGCTTGGACGGCACCGGGGAGCTGTTTTTT. As protein: CASSLDGTGELFF.

The V call is TRBV7-2, the J call TRBJ2-2; D is perhaps TRBD1 (6 bases). CDR1 and CDR2 from the germline V gene are SGHTA and FQGNSA. This CDR3 has 15 amino acids. Trimming stripped 3 bases from V and 6 bases from J, with 14 bases between. Written as DNA, the CDR3 is TGTGCCAGCAGCTTTCGGACAGAAGGAGCCGGGGAGCTGTTTTTT. Translated, it gives CASSFRTEGAGELFF.

The chain employs TRBV7-6 and TRBJ2-1, with 8 positions matching TRBD2. With V trimmed by 7 bases and J by 6 bases, 5 bases remained unmatched. The CDR3 totals 13 residues. Germline CDR1 reads SGHVS; CDR2 reads FNYEAQ. This CDR3 reads CASTNRGGNEQFF. The CDR3 DNA sequence: TGTGCCAGCACGAACCGGGGGGGCAATGAGCAGTTCTTC.

This clone has only a few counts. The DNA of the CDR3 is TGTGCCAGCAGTCCACAGGGGGCGCAACTTGAAGCTTTCTTT. Translated, it gives CASSPQGAQLEAFF. This sequence joins TRBV28 and TRBJ1-1; 9 nucleotides line up with TRBD1. The CDR3 has 14 residues. With V trimmed by 5 bases and J by 7 bases, 8 bases remained unmatched. The germline CDR1 and CDR2 sequences are MDHEN and SYDVKM.

This clone came up once. The chain couples TRBV5-8 to TRBJ2-1, with 7 bases that match TRBD1. The J segment lost 2 bases and the V segment lost 1 base, leaving 3 bases of the junction unmatched. The CDR3 has 15 residues. Germline lookup yields CDR1 SGHTS and CDR2 YDEGEE. This CDR3 reads CASSLSQGPYNEQFF. Written as DNA, the CDR3 is TGTGCCAGCAGCTTGTCACAGGGGCCCTACAATGAGCAGTTCTTC.

V gene TRBV5-4 combines with J gene TRBJ1-6; TRBD1 is a possible D gene (6 bases). Germline CDR1 and CDR2: SGHNT and YYREEE (reference sequence). With 4 bases removed from V and 0 bases from J, the gap between germline ends came to 11 bases. This CDR3 spans 16 amino acids. For the CDR3, the DNA is TGTGCCAGCAGCCGAACAGGGAGCTCCTATAATTCACCCCTCCACTTT. Translation gives CASSRTGSSYNSPLHF.

This clone was observed once. The chain employs TRBV5-4 and TRBJ1-4; D is perhaps TRBD1 (5 bases). The germline gives CDR1 SGHNT, CDR2 YYREEE (reference sequence). V shed 1 base and J shed 5 bases, with 6 bases lying between them. The CDR3 is 13 amino acids. In DNA form, the CDR3 reads TGTGCCAGCAGCTTGCCAGGGAATGAAAAACTGTTTTTT. Translated, it gives CASSLPGNEKLFF.

The J gene is TRBJ1-1, the V gene TRBV7-9; D is uncertain. In germline, CDR1 is SEHNR, CDR2 FQNEAQ (reference sequence). This CDR3 region has 16 residues. The ends were cut back, 4 bases at V and 1 base at J, with 16 bases in the middle. The chain's CDR3 is CASSSFYTKTNTEAFF. The DNA of the CDR3 is TGTGCCAGCAGCTCCTTTTACACGAAAACGAACACTGAAGCTTTCTTT.

This clone was detected only a few times. The chain recombines TRBV28 with TRBJ2-2; tentative D call: TRBD1 (5 bases). The germline V and J ends were trimmed by 6 bases and 6 bases, with 11 bases remaining between them. CDR3 length equals 13 residues. CDR1 is MDHEN, CDR2 SYDVKM, per germline. CDR3 sequence reads: CASSPTEPGELFF. As DNA, the CDR3 is TGTGCCAGCAGCCCGACAGAGCCCGGGGAGCTGTTTTTT.